This TCR beta chain originates from a study of T cell repertoires in cytomegalovirus infection. Study information: From public TCR beta signatures came an indication of both CMV infection and matching HLA type. Study-wide findings and caveats: Public TCR beta family frequency separated CMV-and-HLA carriers, including in an independent cohort. The study found HLA-C-restricted CMV-specific TCR beta clonotypes dominating the ex vivo response.

This clonotype was counted ten times or more. Its target is unknown. In germline, CDR1 is SGHDN, CDR2 FVKESK. The CDR3 spans 16 residues. Trimming took 4 bases from V and 6 from J, leaving 19 bases between them. One entry per CDR3 protein, called by TCRdb with MiXCR from the reads. The table lists around 170,000 distinct CDR3 sequences, approximately 15% of them singletons, with over 20% in the top ten. The genes are TRBV14 and TRBJ1-5; maybe TRBD1 (6 bases). The sample was PBMCs. The sequence was collected from a human donor in good health (CMV status not recorded). Some clones in this sample may be carry-over from other donors' samples. The CDR3 DNA reads TGTGCCAGCAGCCTCCCAAGGGACACCCGTGGTCAGCCCCAGCATTTT. Its translation is CASSLPRDTRGQPQHF.